A selection of T cell receptor beta chains follows, all from one sample in a study of T cells in Graves' hyperthyroidism and ophthalmopathy. Via MiXCR, TCRdb re-called the multiplex PCR reads, giving one row per CDR3 protein. The sample holds about 250,000 distinct CDR3 sequences, around 22% seen once. Sequencing was carried out using blood. Every receptor here comes from a man under 40 with Graves' ophthalmopathy. The CDR3 runs from the conserved cysteine through the conserved F or W. Each record gives: clone size, V gene, D gene, J gene, CDR3 protein, CDR3 DNA. The D gene is left open where the match is weak. Clone size, where shown, is once, few, many, or a class for clones that have expanded.

many	TRBV5-1	TRBD1	TRBJ1-2	CASSSGTELRGGYTF	TGCGCCAGCAGCTCCGGGACAGAACTAAGGGGTGGCTACACCTTC
NA	TRBV20-1	NA	TRBJ2-7	CSAAYAGRSYEQYF	TGCAGTGCTGCCTATGCGGGGCGTTCCTACGAGCAGTACTTC
NA	TRBV19	NA	TRBJ2-7	CASSIGRTYEQYF	TGTGCCAGTAGTATCGGCCGAACCTACGAGCAGTACTTC
NA	TRBV28	TRBD1	TRBJ1-2	CASRGRGIYGYTF	TGTGCCAGCAGAGGCAGGGGGATCTATGGCTACACCTTC
NA	TRBV5-1	NA	TRBJ2-5	CASALQETQYF	TGCGCCAGCGCCCTTCAAGAGACCCAGTACTTC
few	TRBV6-1	NA	TRBJ1-1	CATSQVGNTEAFF	TGTGCCACCTCCCAGGTTGGGAACACTGAAGCTTTCTTT
once	TRBV7-3	NA	TRBJ1-2	CASSQGSGEGYTF	TGTGCCAGCAGTCAGGGATCGGGAGAGGGCTACACCTTC
NA	TRBV12-3/TRBV12-4	NA	TRBJ2-5	CASSYRGNGETQYF	TGTGCCAGCAGTTATCGCGGGAACGGAGAGACCCAGTACTTC
NA	TRBV7-2	TRBD2	TRBJ2-1	CASSRTGTSSHEQFF	TGTGCCAGCAGCCGAACCGGGACTAGTTCCCATGAGCAGTTCTTC
few	TRBV30	NA	TRBJ2-6	CVWSWTSGANVLTF	TGTGTCTGGAGTTGGACCTCTGGGGCCAACGTCCTGACTTTC
NA	TRBV14	NA	TRBJ2-5	CASSQIKGLQDEETQYF	TGTGCCAGCAGCCAAATTAAGGGGCTACAGGACGAGGAGACCCAGTACTTC
NA	TRBV7-3	NA	TRBJ2-7	CASSARTWEQYF	TGTGCCAGCAGCGCCAGGACTTGGGAGCAGTACTTC
many	TRBV27	NA	TRBJ1-1	CASSLESGTEAFF	TGTGCCAGCAGTTTAGAATCGGGCACTGAAGCTTTCTTT
NA	TRBV6-5	NA	TRBJ2-3	CASSYRGVGTDTQYF	TGTGCCAGCAGTTACAGGGGAGTAGGCACAGATACGCAGTATTTT
NA	TRBV7-9	TRBD1	TRBJ2-5	CASSRETGTGETQYF	TGTGCCAGCAGCCGAGAGACAGGGACGGGGGAGACCCAGTACTTC
NA	TRBV11-1	NA	TRBJ1-2	CASSLQGFNYGYTF	TGCGCCAGCAGCCTCCAGGGCTTTAACTATGGCTACACCTTC
NA	TRBV3-1	NA	TRBJ2-3	CASSAAWGATDTQYF	TGTGCCAGCAGTGCCGCGTGGGGAGCGACAGATACGCAGTATTTT
NA	TRBV12-3/TRBV12-4	TRBD1	TRBJ2-4	CASTPASGTGGVRNIQYF	TGTGCCAGCACCCCCGCCTCCGGGACAGGGGGAGTTCGGAACATTCAGTACTTC
NA	TRBV24-1	NA	TRBJ2-3	CATSSRGQSDTQYF	TGTGCCACCAGTAGCCGGGGGCAATCAGATACGCAGTATTTT
many	TRBV6-2/TRBV6-3	NA	TRBJ2-3	CASSLWTMTDTQYF	TGTGCCAGCAGTCTATGGACTATGACAGATACGCAGTATTTT
NA	TRBV2	NA	TRBJ2-2	CASGDSAPGSCFF	NA
few	TRBV5-1	TRBD2	TRBJ2-5	CASRLASGSQETQYF	TGCGCCAGCAGGTTAGCTAGCGGGAGCCAAGAGACCCAGTACTTC
few	TRBV27	NA	TRBJ1-1	CASSEGGPGGTEAFF	TGTGCCAGCAGTGAGGGTGGCCCCGGAGGTACTGAAGCTTTCTTT
NA	TRBV6-1	TRBD1	TRBJ1-2	CASVRDRGYYGYTF	TGTGCCAGCGTCCGGGACAGGGGTTACTATGGCTACACCTTC
many	TRBV12-3/TRBV12-4	TRBD1	TRBJ1-5	CASSLGQDRTPQHF	TGTGCCAGCAGCCTCGGACAGGACCGCACGCCCCAGCATTTT
many	TRBV28	NA	TRBJ1-1	CASTENRDSTEAFF	TGTGCCAGCACCGAAAACAGGGATAGCACTGAAGCTTTCTTT
medium-sized	TRBV20-1	NA	TRBJ2-1	CSARGQFF	TGCAGTGCTAGGGGTCAGTTCTTC
few	TRBV28	NA	TRBJ1-1	CATSASRAFF	TGTGCCACCTCGGCTTCTCGAGCTTTCTTT
NA	TRBV29-1	NA	TRBJ2-1	CSVEISRSYNEQFF	TGCAGCGTTGAAATTTCTAGATCCTACAATGAGCAGTTCTTC
NA	TRBV7-2	NA	TRBJ1-2	CASSLGGTMNYGYTF	TGTGCCAGCAGCTTGGGGGGGACTATGAACTATGGCTACACCTTC
many	TRBV5-5	NA	TRBJ2-1	CASSLLANNEQFF	TGTGCCAGCAGCTTGTTGGCTAACAATGAGCAGTTCTTC
NA	TRBV20-1	NA	TRBJ2-5	CSAKKAGQETQYF	TGCAGTGCGAAGAAAGCGGGTCAAGAGACCCAGTACTTC
few	TRBV3-1	NA	TRBJ2-7	CASSQDRLYEQYF	TGTGCCAGCAGCCAAGATCGATTATACGAGCAGTACTTC
few	TRBV11-1	TRBD2	TRBJ2-7	CASTPSGGSLGEQYF	TGTGCCAGCACCCCGTCGGGAGGGTCCCTCGGAGAGCAGTACTTC
NA	TRBV5-4	NA	TRBJ2-5	CASSLGAEETQYF	TGTGCCAGCAGCTTAGGGGCTGAAGAGACCCAGTACTTC
NA	TRBV27	NA	TRBJ1-6	CASSYGTNSPLHF	TGTGCCAGCAGTTACGGGACGAATTCACCCCTCCACTTT
many	TRBV7-9	TRBD2	TRBJ2-1	CASSLAREGLSYNEQFF	TGTGCCAGCAGCTTAGCGCGGGAGGGCCTCTCCTACAATGAGCAGTTCTTC
NA	TRBV12-3/TRBV12-4	NA	TRBJ1-3	CASKGWKTRSGNTIYF	TGTGCCAGCAAAGGGTGGAAAACACGCTCTGGAAACACCATATATTTT
NA	TRBV6-1	TRBD1	TRBJ2-2	CASSSGQMNTGELFF	TGTGCCAGCAGTTCGGGACAGATGAACACCGGGGAGCTGTTTTTT
few	TRBV5-1	NA	TRBJ2-6	CASRNDATGANVLTF	TGCGCCAGCAGAAATGACGCCACTGGGGCCAACGTCCTGACTTTC
many	TRBV6-1	NA	TRBJ1-4	CASRTASTGNEKLFF	TGTGCCAGCAGGACAGCATCGACAGGCAATGAAAAACTGTTTTTT
few	TRBV6-4	NA	TRBJ1-5	CASNMVMDNQPQHF	TGTGCCAGCAATATGGTCATGGACAATCAGCCCCAGCATTTT
many	TRBV2	NA	TRBJ1-5	CASSERGDQPQHF	TGTGCCAGCAGTGAACGGGGAGATCAGCCCCAGCATTTT
few	TRBV20-1	NA	TRBJ1-1	CSARKTQPVNTEAFF	TGCAGTGCTCGAAAGACTCAGCCAGTGAACACTGAAGCTTTCTTT
many	TRBV5-1	NA	TRBJ1-1	CASSLAGSGDQKNTEAFF	TGCGCCAGCAGCCTAGCCGGATCGGGGGACCAAAAAAACACTGAAGCTTTCTTT
many	TRBV30	NA	TRBJ1-3	CAGRGQLSTGNTIYF	TGTGCCGGAAGAGGACAGCTGAGCACTGGAAACACCATATATTTT
NA	TRBV11-3	TRBD2	TRBJ2-7	CASSWGLAGGEQYF	TGTGCCAGCAGCTGGGGACTAGCGGGAGGCGAGCAGTACTTC
NA	TRBV24-1	NA	TRBJ2-6	CATSDSWEANVLTF	TGTGCCACCAGTGATTCCTGGGAGGCCAACGTCCTGACTTTC
many	TRBV7-9	NA	TRBJ2-3	CASSLGPLTDTQYF	TGTGCCAGCAGCTTAGGACCCCTCACAGATACGCAGTATTTT
few	TRBV3-1	NA	TRBJ2-1	CASSRVASKRNEQFF	TGTGCCAGCAGCCGGGTCGCTAGCAAAAGGAATGAGCAGTTCTTC
NA	TRBV12-3/TRBV12-4	NA	TRBJ1-4	CASSLEDQGEKLFF	TGTGCCAGCAGTTTAGAGGACCAGGGGGAAAAACTGTTTTTT
many	TRBV28	TRBD1	TRBJ1-4	CASSDADRGFEKLFF	TGTGCCAGCAGTGACGCGGACAGGGGGTTTGAAAAACTGTTTTTT
few	TRBV29-1	NA	TRBJ2-2	CSVEMRGRFNTGELFF	TGCAGCGTTGAAATGAGGGGTCGATTTAACACCGGGGAGCTGTTTTTT
few	TRBV20-1	NA	TRBJ2-1	CSARPGHEQFF	TGCAGTGCTAGACCGGGACATGAGCAGTTCTTC
NA	TRBV20-1	NA	TRBJ1-1	CGVGSRGPKTEAFF	TGCGGTGTGGGGTCTCGAGGTCCCAAGACTGAAGCTTTCTTT
NA	TRBV10-3	TRBD1	TRBJ1-5	CAISESDRGSQPQHF	TGTGCCATCAGTGAGTCGGACAGGGGTAGTCAGCCCCAGCATTTT
many	TRBV30	NA	TRBJ1-6	CAWSANNSPLHF	TGTGCCTGGAGCGCAAATAATTCACCCCTCCACTTT